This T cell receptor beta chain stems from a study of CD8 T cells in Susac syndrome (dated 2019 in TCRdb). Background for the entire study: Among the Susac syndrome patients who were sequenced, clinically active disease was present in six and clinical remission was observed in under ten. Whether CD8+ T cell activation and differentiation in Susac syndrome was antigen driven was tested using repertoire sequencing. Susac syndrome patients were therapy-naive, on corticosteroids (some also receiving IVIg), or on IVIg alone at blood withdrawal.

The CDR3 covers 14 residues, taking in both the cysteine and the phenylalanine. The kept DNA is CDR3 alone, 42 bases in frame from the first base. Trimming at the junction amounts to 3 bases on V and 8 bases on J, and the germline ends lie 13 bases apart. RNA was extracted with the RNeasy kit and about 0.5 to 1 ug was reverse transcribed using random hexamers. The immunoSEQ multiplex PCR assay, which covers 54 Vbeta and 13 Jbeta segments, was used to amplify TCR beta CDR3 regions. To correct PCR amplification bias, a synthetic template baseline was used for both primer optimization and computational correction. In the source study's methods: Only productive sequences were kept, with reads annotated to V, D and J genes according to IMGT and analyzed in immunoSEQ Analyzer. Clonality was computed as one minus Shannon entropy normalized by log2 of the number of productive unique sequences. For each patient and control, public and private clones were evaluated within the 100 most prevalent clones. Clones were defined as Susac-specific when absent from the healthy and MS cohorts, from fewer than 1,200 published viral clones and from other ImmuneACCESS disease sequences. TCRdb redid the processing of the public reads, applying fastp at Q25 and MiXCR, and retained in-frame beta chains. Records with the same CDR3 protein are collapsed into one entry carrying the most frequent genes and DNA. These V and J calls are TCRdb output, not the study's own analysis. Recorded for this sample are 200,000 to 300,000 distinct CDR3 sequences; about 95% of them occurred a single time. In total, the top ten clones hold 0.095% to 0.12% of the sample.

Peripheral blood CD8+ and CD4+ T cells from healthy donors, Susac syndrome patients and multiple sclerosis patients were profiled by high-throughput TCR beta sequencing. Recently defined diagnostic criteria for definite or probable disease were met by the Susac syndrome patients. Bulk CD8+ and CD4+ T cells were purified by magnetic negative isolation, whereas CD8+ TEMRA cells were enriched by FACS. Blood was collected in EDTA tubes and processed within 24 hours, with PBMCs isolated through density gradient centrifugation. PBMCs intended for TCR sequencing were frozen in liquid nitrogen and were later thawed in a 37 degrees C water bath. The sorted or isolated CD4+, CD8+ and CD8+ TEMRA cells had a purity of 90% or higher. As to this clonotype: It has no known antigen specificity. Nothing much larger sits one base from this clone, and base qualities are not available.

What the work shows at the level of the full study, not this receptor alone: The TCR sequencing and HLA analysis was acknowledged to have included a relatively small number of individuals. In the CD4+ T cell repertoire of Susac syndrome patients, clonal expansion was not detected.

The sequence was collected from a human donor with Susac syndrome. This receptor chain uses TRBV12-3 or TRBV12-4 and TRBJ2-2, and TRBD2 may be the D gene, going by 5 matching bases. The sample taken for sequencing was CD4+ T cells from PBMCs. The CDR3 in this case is CASSFPSLLGELFF. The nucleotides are TGTGCCAGCAGTTTTCCTAGCCTCTTAGGGGAGCTGTTTTTT.